What follows describes a single T cell receptor beta chain. TCRdb's copy holds only in-frame clones and misses some; the assay was immunoSEQ multiplex PCR. There are over 150,000 clones in the sample; approximately 73% occur only once, and roughly 3.6% lies in the top ten. This record comes from a study of blood T cell repertoires in COVID-19. The wider study: Acute and convalescent COVID-19 specimens originated in the United States, Italy and Spain.

CDR1 and CDR2 from the germline V gene are SEHNR and FQNEAQ (reference sequence). The CDR3 is 13 amino acids. V was pared by 5 bases and J by 1 base, with 6 bases between. The sample consisted of peripheral blood. The source of this sequence is a woman of 80 years or more with acute or convalescent COVID-19. This sequence joins TRBV7-9 and TRBJ2-1; D might be TRBD2 (5 bases). The CDR3 DNA sequence: TGTGCCAGCAGCGGGAGTTCCTACAATGAGCAGTTCTTC. Translation: CASSGSSYNEQFF.